The rows below give T cell receptor beta chains drawn from one sample of a study of shared clonotypes between healthy human individuals. Profiled with immunoSEQ multiplex PCR; TCRdb holds only in-frame clones, not every one. The table shows under 1,900,000 clones, with about 98.5% occurring only once. The source material was naive CD4+ T cells sorted from blood. These receptors all come from a man between 25 and 39 years old in good health. CDR3s leave out the opening cysteine and the closing phenylalanine or tryptophan.

V	CDR3
TRBV4-3	ASSQEPHPSYEQY
TRBV10-3	AIRDFYEQY
TRBV6-5	ASSWIRGTTEAF
TRBV27	ASSLRDDPTGPYEQY
TRBV29-1	SVDTPLRREAPEDTQY
TRBV2	ASSPLGTQY
TRBV7-3	ASSPGTTNRPNTGELF
TRBV5-6	ASSLRVGRSDTQY
TRBV25-1	ASSFSGRSTDTQY
TRBV7-7	ASSLGTDQETQY
TRBV19	ASSITLAYEQY
TRBV11-3	ASSVTAEVRTGELF
TRBV5-1	ASSLFPAGGSYNEQF
TRBV5-4	ASSPGLAGGPVEQY
TRBV4-2	ASSQDRRDEQF
TRBV7-9	ASSLDRVNYGYT
TRBV15	ATSKPGQGPIPLH
TRBV25-1	ASSDALAGNTIY
TRBV5-4	ASSLALAGVNEQF
TRBV5-1	ASSFLSEQY
TRBV6-5	ASLQGVGTEAF
TRBV27	ATRRGPLQETQY
TRBV5-4	ASSLAQGYHGYEQY
TRBV7-2	ASSFSRSGASTTQY
TRBV4-1	ASSQRGTGASHEQY
TRBV7-9	ASSSGQPYRLNTEAF
TRBV4-1	ASSQGQDGKMPQH